The next 30 T cell receptor beta chains were all read from a single sample in a study of tumor and adjacent non-tumor tissue in lung cancer. A modified ARM-PCR protocol with three rounds of nested PCR amplified TCRbeta. Via MiXCR, TCRdb re-called the multiplex PCR reads, giving one row per CDR3 protein. The profile shows roughly 66,000 distinct CDR3 sequences, about three quarters of them singletons. The template was RNA from unsorted bulk tissue. Sequenced: lung tumor tissue. These receptors all stem from a man between 60 and 75 years old with non-small cell lung cancer.

The V gene is TRBV29-1, the J gene TRBJ2-7; TRBD2 might be the D (7 bases). Trimming left V 7 bases short and J 12 bases short, with 31 bases between. Germline V gene lookup returns CDR1 SQVTM and CDR2 ANQGSEA. The CDR3 length is 15 residues. CDR3 region: CSATRGGQGSHESYF. CDR3 nucleotides: TGCAGCGCAACAAGGGGGGGACAAGGTTCCCACGAGTCGTACTTC.

V is TRBV30 and J is TRBJ2-2, with 14 bases identical to TRBD2. Per the germline V gene, CDR1 is GTSNPN and CDR2 is SVGIG (reference sequence). Trimming took 3 bases from V and 3 from J; bases not matched to a gene: 6. The CDR3 is 17 amino acids. The chain's CDR3 is CAWSGTSGSMDTGELFF. The CDR3, as DNA: TGTGCCTGGAGCGGGACTAGCGGGAGCATGGACACCGGGGAGCTGTTTTTT.

Comment on this clonotype: Its ends do not fully match the called genes, so a read error is possible. J is TRBJ1-5 and V is TRBV6-5; 8 positions agree with TRBD1. Germline assignment: CDR1 MNHEY and CDR2 SVGAGI. The length of the CDR3 is 14 residues. The CDR3 loop is CASTRTTGVKPQHF. In nucleotides, the CDR3 is TGTGCCAGCACTCGCACGACAGGGGTGAAGCCACAGCATTTT.

The rearrangement links TRBV7-8 to TRBJ2-5; D not certain. With 10 bases removed from V and 2 bases from J, the gap between germline ends came to 23 bases. CDR3 size: 16 residues. In germline, CDR1 is SGHVS, CDR2 FQNEAQ. CDR3 bases: TGTGCCAACAGTTTAGTTCTGGTACCCCCTCAAGAGACCCAGTACTTC. It specifies CANSLVLVPPQETQYF.

On this clonotype itself: Because the CDR3 is missing its conserved closing phenylalanine or tryptophan, this is likely a read error. V is TRBV20-1 and J is TRBJ2-5; D might be TRBD1 (5 bases). This CDR3 is built from 12 residues. From germline, CDR1 is DFQATT and CDR2 SNEGSKA (reference sequence). The CDR3 DNA is TGTAATGCTTTAGGGGTGGTGGAGACCCAGTACTCC. Its translation: CNALGVVETQYS.

About this clonotype itself: At one boundary the junction diverges from the germline segment, which might be a read error. The chain couples TRBV5-4 to TRBJ1-1; a weak D match, TRBD1 (5 bases). This CDR3 region has 14 residues. Germline V gene sequence: CDR1 SGHNT, CDR2 YYREEE (reference sequence). CDR3 residues: CTRHSQGRPSEAFF. CDR3 sequence (DNA): TGTACCAGACATAGCCAGGGACGGCCGAGTGAAGCTTTCTTT. Combining the CDR3 with reference TRBV5-4 and TRBJ1-1 gives the whole variable domain ETGVTQSPTHLIKTRGQQVTLRCSSQSGHNTVSWYQQALGQGPQFIFQYYREEENGRGNFPPRFSGLQFPNYSSELNVNALELDDSALYLCTRHSQGRPSEAFFGQGTRLTVV.

As to this clonotype: The conserved phenylalanine or tryptophan normally closing the CDR3 is absent here, so this likely arose from a read error. The chain combines TRBV20-1 with TRBJ2-1; tentatively, D is TRBD2 (5 bases). The CDR3 is made up of 13 amino acids. Germline loops: CDR1 DFQATT, CDR2 SNEGSKA (reference sequence). This CDR3 is CSTSIRADNEQFL. CDR3 DNA sequence: TGCAGTACTAGTATTAGAGCGGACAATGAGCAGTTCCTC.

Details on this clonotype: The junction and the germline gene differ at one end; a read error may be behind it. The chain recombines TRBV20-1 with TRBJ2-2; 11 nucleotides line up with TRBD2. Germline-derived CDR1 and CDR2 are DFQATT and SNEGSKA (reference sequence). The CDR3 runs 16 residues. The chain's CDR3 is CSATLAGGPETGDLFF. CDR3 nucleotides: TGTAGTGCTACTTTAGCGGGGGGGCCGGAGACCGGGGATCTGTTTTTT.

The V call is TRBV21-1, the J call TRBJ2-7; TRBD1, the D gene given by the table, was not confirmed from the DNA. TRBV21-1 is a listed pseudogene. This CDR3 is built from 17 residues. The CDR3 bases are TGTGCCAGCAGCAAAAAGGACCCCCTTGGGGAAACCTACGAGCAGTACTTC. This translates into CASSKKDPLGETYEQYF.

This clonotype occurred many times. This sequence joins TRBV29-1 and TRBJ1-5; D uncertain. The CDR3 has 13 residues. V lost 4 bases and J 4 bases, leaving 11 bases between the germline ends. Germline V lookup: CDR1 SQVTM, CDR2 ANQGSEA. In DNA, the CDR3 is TGCAGCGTTGCGGTGGATTATAATCAGCCCCAGCATTTT. It specifies CSVAVDYNQPQHF.

The chain employs TRBV20-1 and TRBJ2-5; D unclear. Looked up from germline, CDR1 is DFQATT and CDR2 is SNEGSKA (reference sequence). The CDR3 totals 12 residues. V shed 7 bases and J shed 0 bases, with 9 bases lying between them. The CDR3: CSVEAYQETQYF. Here the CDR3 DNA reads TGCAGTGTTGAGGCATACCAAGAGACCCAGTACTTC.

With regard to this clonotype: The germline gene is not matched at one end of the junction; a read error may be the cause. V is TRBV5-4 and J is TRBJ1-2, with a tentative D call TRBD1 (5 bases). This CDR3 spans 17 amino acids. CDR1 is SGHNT and CDR2 is YYREEE in the germline V gene (reference sequence). In DNA form, the CDR3 reads TGTGCTAGCAGCCCCGGGGCCACCAGTAAAGATTACTATGGCTACACCTTC. Protein product: CASSPGATSKDYYGYTF.

On this clonotype itself: The conserved closing phenylalanine or tryptophan is absent in this CDR3, likely reflecting a read error. This chain uses TRBV29-1 with TRBJ2-7, with TRBD2 identical over 8 bases. Trimming took 6 bases from V and 3 from J; bases not matched to a gene: 10. The CDR3 runs 14 residues. CDR1 and CDR2 (germline): SQVTM, ANQGSEA. The chain's CDR3 is CSVCTGTSSYEQYL. The CDR3 bases are TGCAGCGTATGCACCGGGACTAGTAGCTACGAGCAGTACCTC.

This clonotype was counted once. The CDR3 protein is CSVMDVGTEAFF. The CDR3 region has the DNA TGCAGCGTGATGGACGTTGGGACTGAAGCTTTCTTT. This sequence joins TRBV29-1 and TRBJ1-1; no firm D call. Germline CDR1 and CDR2: SQVTM and ANQGSEA. The CDR3 spans 12 residues. V lost 6 bases, J lost 5 bases, and 13 bases lay in between.

Notes on this clonotype: The junction differs from germline at one of its ends, possibly a read error. The J gene is TRBJ2-1, the V gene TRBV12-5, with D possibly matching TRBD2 (5 bases). The CDR3 runs to 18 residues. Looked up from germline, CDR1 is LGHNT and CDR2 is FRNRAP. DNA for the CDR3: TGTGCTAGAGGTTTGGCCCCCTCCGGGATCGAACATATCAATGAGCAGTTCTTC. Protein sequence: CARGLAPSGIEHINEQFF.

This chain links TRBV20-1 with TRBJ2-1; D might be TRBD1 (6 bases). This CDR3 spans 15 amino acids. CDR1 and CDR2 from the germline V gene are DFQATT and SNEGSKA (reference sequence). V shed 3 bases and J shed 4 bases, with 16 bases lying between them. This chain's CDR3 is CSARGTTQKYNEQFF. The CDR3 DNA is TGCAGTGCTAGGGGGACAACACAGAAGTACAATGAGCAGTTCTTC.

Of note for this clonotype: Sequence at one end of the junction differs from germline and may be a read error. This rearrangement joins TRBV19 to TRBJ2-2; 8 bases are a match to TRBD2. The germline CDR1 and CDR2 sequences are LNHDA and SQIVND (reference sequence). The CDR3 runs to 15 residues. The CDR3 here is CASSTREGNIGELFF. The CDR3 DNA is TGTGCCAGTAGTACCCGGGAGGGGAACATCGGGGAGCTGTTTTTT.

Concerning this clonotype itself: A clone one base away is much larger, so this may be a read error. The chain's CDR3 is CASSLAGDTNGIQYF. The CDR3 coding sequence is TGCGCCAGCAGCTTAGCGGGAGACACGAATGGCATTCAGTACTTC. The rearrangement joins TRBV5-1 to TRBJ2-4, with 8 bases matching TRBD2. The CDR3 runs to 15 residues. Germline-derived CDR1 and CDR2 are SGHRS and YFSETQ. Trimming took 2 bases from V and 9 from J; bases not matched to a gene: 10.

This clonotype was seen just once. One end of the junction fails to match germline, which may point to a read error. This chain links TRBV6-6 with TRBJ1-2; D might be TRBD1 (6 bases). Germline V CDR1 and CDR2: MNHNY, SVGAGI (reference sequence). This CDR3 region has 15 residues. Here the CDR3 reads CASSYSSKKGHGYAF. The CDR3 DNA reads as TGTGCCAGTAGTTACTCGAGTAAGAAGGGACATGGCTACGCCTTC.

This clonotype has only a few counts. Being one base from a much bigger clone, this may be a read error. The V call is TRBV20-1, the J call TRBJ1-2; D is undetermined. This CDR3 spans 12 amino acids. CDR1 and CDR2 from the germline V gene are DFQATT and SNEGSKA (reference sequence). The CDR3, as DNA: TGCAGTGCTAGTGAACAGAACTATGACTACACCTTC. It specifies CSASEQNYDYTF.

With respect to this clonotype: Given the absence of the conserved phenylalanine or tryptophan at the CDR3 end, a read error is likely. J is TRBJ1-5 and V is TRBV20-1, with D uncertain. CDR1 and CDR2 from the germline V gene are DFQATT and SNEGSKA (reference sequence). The CDR3 is 13 amino acids. DNA of the CDR3: TGCGGTGCCGAGGAACAGTTCCATCAGCCCCAGCATTTA. Translation gives CGAEEQFHQPQHL.

A remark on this clonotype: At one end the junction does not follow the germline gene, possibly because of a read error. The chain recombines TRBV20-1 with TRBJ1-1; tentative D call: TRBD1 (6 bases). The CDR3 sequence is 17 residues long. Germline-derived CDR1 and CDR2 are DFQATT and SNEGSKA (reference sequence). In DNA, the CDR3 is TGCAATGCTAGAGAGGTTCAGGACAGCACCATGAACACTGAAGCTTTCTTT. Translating it yields CNAREVQDSTMNTEAFF.

This clonotype was observed a few times. A single base separates this from a much larger clone, so it may be a read error. The chain has TRBV5-5 and TRBJ2-1; D possibly corresponds to TRBD1 (5 bases). This CDR3 contains 18 residues. Germline V CDR1 and CDR2: SGHKS, YYEKEE (reference sequence). This CDR3 reads CASTRQGARRVQLNEQLF. DNA for the CDR3: TGTGCCAGCACAAGGCAGGGTGCTCGAAGGGTCCAGCTGAATGAGCAGCTCTTC.

Points on this clonotype: A read error may produce the germline difference seen at one junction end. The rearrangement uses TRBV7-9 and TRBJ1-6; possibly TRBD1 for D (5 bases). The germline CDR1 and CDR2 sequences are SEHNR and FQNEAQ (reference sequence). CDR3 length: 14 amino acids. CDR3 sequence reads: CASSSTVYNSPLRF. The DNA for the CDR3 is TGTGCCAGCAGCTCGACAGTATATAATTCACCCCTCCGCTTT.

This rearrangement joins TRBV6-1 to TRBJ2-1; 8 nucleotides align to TRBD2. The CDR3 has 14 amino acids. Unmatched junction bases numbered 9, after V lost 9 bases and J lost 5 bases. Germline V gives CDR1 MNHNS, CDR2 SASEGT. CDR3 residues: CASSRTSRDNEQFF. CDR3 in DNA: TGTGCCAGTAGCCGGACTAGCAGGGACAATGAGCAGTTCTTC.

A note on this clonotype: One end of the junction varies from germline; a read error may be responsible. The CDR3: CNAIAGRGRYEQYF. The CDR3 DNA is TGCAATGCTATAGCGGGCAGGGGGCGATACGAGCAGTACTTC. The rearrangement uses TRBV20-1 and TRBJ2-7, with D maybe TRBD1 (8 bases). The germline CDR1 and CDR2 sequences are DFQATT and SNEGSKA (reference sequence). The CDR3 covers 14 residues.

This chain links TRBV11-2 with TRBJ2-7; D not certain. Germline V gives CDR1 SGHAT, CDR2 FQNNGV. The CDR3 totals 14 residues. Trimming took off 1 base at V and 0 bases at J, with 7 bases between the two ends. The CDR3 nucleotides read TGTGCCAGCAGCTTAGGGGTCAGCTCCTACGAGCAGTACTTC. Translated: CASSLGVSSYEQYF.

The chain combines TRBV6-6 with TRBJ2-6, with D maybe TRBD1 (5 bases). The germline V gene encodes CDR1 MNHNY and CDR2 SVGAGI (reference sequence). V lost 7 bases and J lost 0, with 19 bases in between. The CDR3 is 18 residues long. The CDR3 nucleotides are TGTGCCAGCATGGGTTTGCTTGGTGGGGCCTCTGGGGCCAACGTCCTGACTTTC. As protein: CASMGLLGGASGANVLTF.

This clonotype was counted a few times. The rearrangement joins TRBV20-1 to TRBJ1-1; perhaps TRBD1 as D (6 bases). Trimming stripped 7 bases from V and 7 bases from J, with 22 bases between. Germline CDR1 DFQATT, CDR2 SNEGSKA (reference sequence). The CDR3 sequence is 14 residues long. The CDR3 DNA is TGCAGTGATGGACACCGGGAAAGGGACAATGAAGCTTTCTTT. It codes for CSDGHRERDNEAFF.

This clonotype was counted at least ten times. CDR3 sequence (DNA): TGTGCCACCAGTGCGGCGAGGGGTGAGCAGTTCTTC. Protein sequence: CATSAARGEQFF. This sequence joins TRBV24-1 and TRBJ2-1, with D possibly being TRBD1 or TRBD2 (5 bases each). Germline values: CDR1 KGHDR, CDR2 SFDVKD. This CDR3 has 12 amino acids. Trimming shortened V by 5 bases and J by 9 bases, and 10 bases separated the two germline ends.